Shown below are 27 T cell receptor beta chains from a single sample sequenced in a study of cytomegalovirus exposure and HLA in healthy donors. The PCR used 60 Vbeta and 13 Jbeta primers. Sequencing was performed with immunoSEQ multiplex PCR; in TCRdb, only in-frame clones are kept and a portion is missing. The data contain around 99,000 clones, 77% of them singletons. The specimen was PBMCs. These receptors originate from a male donor in good health and CMV-seronegative.

This clone was observed once. The rearrangement joins TRBV5-1 to TRBJ2-3; 11 positions agree with TRBD2. V dropped 6 bases and J dropped 2; count of bases not matched to a gene: 5. Germline values: CDR1 SGHRS, CDR2 YFSETQ. The CDR3 is 15 residues long. CDR3 nucleotides: TGCGCCAGCAACATAGCGGGGGGGACCACAGATACGCAGTATTTT. Its protein is CASNIAGGTTDTQYF.

The chain recombines TRBV7-9 with TRBJ1-1; the match to TRBD1 covers 9 bases. The CDR3 covers 15 residues. With V trimmed by 5 bases and J by 1 base, 5 bases remained unmatched. Per germline, CDR1 SEHNR and CDR2 FQNEAQ (reference sequence). CDR3 nucleotides: TGTGCCAGCAGCGGACAGGGGTTGGGGAACACTGAAGCTTTCTTT. This sequence encodes CASSGQGLGNTEAFF.

The gene calls are TRBV5-4 and TRBJ2-7; 9 bases agree with TRBD1. Looked up from germline, CDR1 is SGHNT and CDR2 is YYREEE (reference sequence). The CDR3 totals 15 residues. V lost 1 base and J lost 3; bases outside the gene matches: 5. The CDR3 sequence is CASSLRDRDVYEQYF. The CDR3 DNA follows: TGTGCCAGCAGCTTGCGGGACAGGGATGTCTACGAGCAGTACTTC.

V usage is TRBV9 and J usage is TRBJ2-5; D might be TRBD1 (6 bases). Germline loops: CDR1 SGDLS, CDR2 YYNGEE. V was cut by 0 bases and J by 2 bases, with 11 bases left in between. The length of the CDR3 is 15 residues. CDR3 coding DNA: TGTGCCAGCAGCGTAGGCACAGGGACGCAAGAGACCCAGTACTTC. Residues: CASSVGTGTQETQYF.

The chain employs TRBV25-1 and TRBJ2-1, with 12 bases that match TRBD2. The CDR3 runs to 18 residues. CDR1 MGHDK and CDR2 SYGVNS come from the germline V gene. After removal of 3 bases from V and 3 bases from J, the junction contained 9 bases not matched to a gene. This chain's CDR3 is CASSELSTSGSGYNEQFF. The CDR3 bases are TGTGCCAGCAGTGAGCTATCGACTAGCGGGAGCGGCTACAATGAGCAGTTCTTC.

The chain couples TRBV29-1 to TRBJ2-5; tentative D call: TRBD2 (7 bases). Trimming removed 5 bases at V and 5 bases at J, with 15 bases between. Germline V gene sequence: CDR1 SQVTM, CDR2 ANQGSEA. The CDR3 loop spans 13 amino acids. The DNA of the CDR3 is TGCAGCGTTACACTAGGGGGGGCGGAGACCCAGTACTTC. This gives the protein CSVTLGGAETQYF.

This clone was observed many times. The CDR3 here is CASSDGTGADTQYF. The CDR3 nucleotides are TGTGCCAGCAGTGACGGGACAGGGGCAGATACGCAGTATTTT. This chain connects TRBV6-4 to TRBJ2-3, with TRBD1 identical over 10 bases. V trimming: 2 bases; J trimming: 4 bases; junction bases outside the gene matches: 0. The CDR3 has 14 residues. Germline CDR1 and CDR2: MRHNA and SNTAGT.

The rearrangement uses TRBV15 and TRBJ2-7, with a possible D match to TRBD1 (5 bases). This CDR3 spans 14 amino acids. V shed 1 base and J shed 2 bases, with 9 bases lying between them. Germline V gene data show CDR1 as LNHNV and CDR2 as YYDKDF (reference sequence). The CDR3 here is CATSRGGYTYEQYF. In nucleotides, the CDR3 is TGTGCCACCAGCAGAGGGGGCTATACCTACGAGCAGTACTTC.

The rearrangement joins TRBV7-9 to TRBJ2-3; perhaps TRBD1 as D (5 bases). CDR1 and CDR2 from the germline V gene are SEHNR and FQNEAQ (reference sequence). Trimming took off 1 base at V and 2 bases at J, with 19 bases between the two ends. The CDR3 totals 18 residues. CDR3 sequence (DNA): TGTGCCAGCAGCTTAGTGGATAGGAGCCAGGGCAACACAGATACGCAGTATTTT. Protein: CASSLVDRSQGNTDTQYF. The entire variable domain, with the rest obtained from reference TRBV7-9 and TRBJ2-3, is as follows: DTGVSQNPRHKITKRGQNVTFRCDPISEHNRLYWYRQTLGQGPEFLTYFQNEAQLEKSRLLSDRFSAERPKGSFSTLEIQRTEQGDSAMYLCASSLVDRSQGNTDTQYFGPGTRLTVL.

The chain joins TRBV27 to TRBJ2-7, with 11 bases identical to TRBD2. Germline CDR1 reads MNHEY; CDR2 reads SMNVEV (reference sequence). The CDR3 is 15 amino acids. J lost 3 bases, V lost 4 bases, and 5 bases had no gene match. The CDR3 DNA sequence: TGTGCCAGCAGTTCAAGGACTAGCGGGTTCTACGAGCAGTACTTC. This translates into CASSSRTSGFYEQYF.

V is TRBV21-1 and J is TRBJ2-7; the table's D call TRBD1 went unverified against the DNA. TRBV21-1 is a pseudogene. This CDR3 contains 15 residues. The CDR3 region has the DNA TGTGCCAGCAGCAAGATTGGGGCCCCGACTTACGAGCAGTACTTC. It encodes CASSKIGAPTYEQYF.

This chain connects TRBV30 to TRBJ2-2; D is uncertain. The tail of the sequence fits TRBJ1-3 better, so the J call may be wrong. This CDR3 region has 14 residues. The V gene's germline CDR1 is GTSNPN and CDR2 SVGIG (reference sequence). CDR3 region: CAWSIQAGGNTIYF. CDR3 coding DNA: TGTGCCTGGAGCATTCAGGCTGGAGGAAACACCATATATTTT.

This clone occurred once. Sequence at one end of the junction differs from germline and may be a read error. The genes are TRBV7-9 and TRBJ1-1; D is unresolved. The germline V gene has CDR1 SEHNR and CDR2 FQNEAQ (reference sequence). The CDR3 covers 17 residues. The CDR3 DNA follows: TGTCCCAGCAGCCATACCTCCGAGCCCTCGGGGAACACTGAAGCTTTCTTT. It encodes CPSSHTSEPSGNTEAFF.

CDR3 loop: CASSGFGSAGVINEQFF. CDR3 in DNA: TGTGCCAGCAGTGGATTTGGTTCGGCGGGAGTTATAAATGAGCAGTTCTTC. The chain has TRBV6-4 and TRBJ2-1; 7 bases line up with TRBD2. Unmatched junction bases numbered 16, after V lost 4 bases and J lost 7 bases. The CDR3 covers 17 residues. Germline V CDR1 and CDR2: MRHNA, SNTAGT.

The gene calls are TRBV20-1 and TRBJ2-7, with D possibly TRBD2 on 5 matching bases. CDR3 length: 11 amino acids. Trimming cost V 0 bases and J 6 bases, with 6 bases left between them. CDR1 is DFQATT and CDR2 is SNEGSKA in the germline V gene (reference sequence). The CDR3 reads CSARDGSEQYF. The CDR3 nucleotides are TGCAGTGCTAGAGATGGGAGCGAGCAGTACTTC.

The J gene is TRBJ1-6, the V gene TRBV5-4; TRBD1 matches at 7 bases. The CDR3 consists of 14 residues. CDR1 is SGHNT, CDR2 YYREEE, per germline (reference sequence). V gave up 0 bases and J gave up 7 bases; unmatched junction bases: 1. The CDR3 loop is CASSLDRGNSPLHF. The CDR3 DNA reads as TGTGCCAGCAGCTTGGACAGGGGAAATTCACCCCTCCACTTT.

The chain combines TRBV7-9 with TRBJ1-2; 8 bases are a match to TRBD1. Germline V gene sequence: CDR1 SEHNR, CDR2 FQNEAQ (reference sequence). V lost 4 bases, J lost 6 bases, and 7 bases stayed unmatched. The CDR3 has 14 residues. The CDR3 DNA is TGTGCCAGCAGCTCGCCGACAGGGGCCGATGGCTACACCTTC. Encoded protein: CASSSPTGADGYTF.

This sequence joins TRBV9 and TRBJ1-1; 9 bases agree with TRBD1. The CDR3 is 16 amino acids. Germline values: CDR1 SGDLS, CDR2 YYNGEE. The V segment lost 3 bases and the J segment 1 base; nucleotides outside the gene matches: 7. The chain's CDR3 is CASSAKQGAKNTEAFF. The CDR3 DNA is TGTGCCAGCAGCGCGAAACAGGGGGCTAAGAACACTGAAGCTTTCTTT.

The chain combines TRBV28 with TRBJ1-2; a possible D gene is TRBD1 (5 bases). The CDR3 sequence is 15 residues long. Germline V gene data show CDR1 as MDHEN and CDR2 as SYDVKM. Trimming left V 3 bases short and J 0 bases short, with 11 bases between. The DNA of the CDR3 is TGTGCCAGCAGTTTGGGGCTGGGGTCTAACTATGGCTACACCTTC. This gives the protein CASSLGLGSNYGYTF.

The V call is TRBV19, the J call TRBJ1-5; possibly TRBD1 for D (6 bases). Germline V CDR1 and CDR2: LNHDA, SQIVND (reference sequence). This CDR3 is 15 amino acids long. V shed 6 bases and J shed 3 bases, with 15 bases lying between them. The DNA of the CDR3 is TGTGCCAGTAGAACCGCAGGGGACCTCAATCAGCCCCAGCATTTT. Translating gives CASRTAGDLNQPQHF.

This clone was counted a few times. The genes are TRBV6-5 and TRBJ2-7; 12 nucleotides line up with TRBD2. CDR3 length equals 14 residues. CDR1 is MNHEY, CDR2 SVGAGI, per germline. Unmatched junction bases numbered 6, after V lost 6 bases and J lost 6 bases. The CDR3 bases are TGTGCCAGCAGAACTAGCGGGAGGCGAGGCGAGCAGTACTTC. Protein sequence: CASRTSGRRGEQYF.

The rearrangement joins TRBV6-1 to TRBJ2-1; weak D call: TRBD1 (7 bases). Trimming pared 2 bases from V and 3 bases from J, leaving 11 bases between. Germline assignment: CDR1 MNHNS and CDR2 SASEGT. This CDR3 has 15 residues. CDR3 region: CASSESGGGYNEQFF. DNA for the CDR3: TGTGCCAGCAGTGAATCAGGGGGAGGCTACAATGAGCAGTTCTTC.

The chain employs TRBV15 and TRBJ1-3; D might be TRBD1 (6 bases). The CDR3 runs 17 residues. The germline V gene has CDR1 LNHNV and CDR2 YYDKDF (reference sequence). V dropped 1 base and J dropped 1 base, with 14 bases sitting between them. DNA for the CDR3: TGTGCCACCAGCAGAGGGGCAGGGGCTTATTCTGGAAACACCATATATTTT. This sequence encodes CATSRGAGAYSGNTIYF.

The CDR3 loop is CATSRDVRVGTGELFF. The CDR3, as DNA: TGTGCCACCAGCAGAGATGTGAGGGTTGGCACCGGGGAGCTGTTTTTT. The chain employs TRBV15 and TRBJ2-2; D perhaps matches TRBD2 (5 bases). The CDR3 loop spans 16 amino acids. Germline V gene lookup returns CDR1 LNHNV and CDR2 YYDKDF (reference sequence). The ends were cut back, 0 bases at V and 4 bases at J, with 12 bases in the middle.

The genes are TRBV6-1 and TRBJ2-6; D ambiguous. Trimming took off 1 base at V and 0 bases at J, with 4 bases between the two ends. The CDR3 is made up of 15 amino acids. Per the germline V gene, CDR1 is MNHNS and CDR2 is SASEGT. The CDR3 sequence: CASSEDSSGANVLTF. CDR3 nucleotides: TGTGCCAGCAGTGAAGACAGCTCTGGGGCCAACGTCCTGACTTTC.

The CDR3 DNA is TGTGCCAGCAGCTTAGTTGGGACAGGGTGGGGGACCGGGGAGCTGTTTTTT. This translates into CASSLVGTGWGTGELFF. The chain is built from TRBV11-2 and TRBJ2-2, with TRBD1 identical over 9 bases. The CDR3 is 17 amino acids. Trimming took 1 base from V and 5 from J; bases not matched to a gene: 8. Germline values: CDR1 SGHAT, CDR2 FQNNGV. Combining the CDR3 with reference TRBV11-2 and TRBJ2-2 gives the whole variable domain EAGVAQSPRYKIIEKRQSVAFWCNPISGHATLYWYQQILGQGPKLLIQFQNNGVVDDSQLPKDRFSAERLKGVDSTLKIQPAKLEDSAVYLCASSLVGTGWGTGELFFGEGSRLTVL.

On this clone: This sample includes further DNA sequences coding for the same CDR3. The chain carries TRBV29-1 and TRBJ2-7, with 8 bases lining up with TRBD1. The CDR3 consists of 14 residues. CDR1 SQVTM and CDR2 ANQGSEA come from the germline V gene. The junction had 5 bases not matched to a gene; V was cut back by 2 bases and J by 2 bases. CDR3 sequence (DNA): TGCAGCGTTGAACCGGGACAGGAAACCTACGAGCAGTACTTC. Translating gives CSVEPGQETYEQYF.